One and the same sample provided the 27 T cell receptor beta chains below, sequenced in a study of shared clonotypes between healthy human individuals (dated by TCRdb to the early 2020s). The library was obtained by the immunoSEQ multiplex PCR assay. Sourced from immuneACCESS, this table was stored by TCRdb with only in-frame sequences that have V and J called. A share of the clones is absent; for the studies checked, an unresolved V gene accounts for under half, and the remainder has no known explanation. For this sample there are some 2,000,000 clones; 90% to 95% appear just once. Together, the top ten hold under 0.15% of the sample. The sample consisted of naive CD4+ T cells sorted from blood. This sample's cell subset or site label indicates: CD45RA+ positively selected. Every receptor here comes from a man younger than 35 in good health.

The chain uses TRBV6-5 and TRBJ1-4; TRBD1 agrees at 7 bases. This CDR3 has 13 residues. CDR1 is MNHEY and CDR2 is SVGAGI in the germline V gene. V gave up 6 bases and J gave up 10 bases; unmatched junction bases: 8. The CDR3, as DNA: TGTGCCAGCAGCCGTGACAGGGAAGGAAAACTGTTTTTT. Residues: CASSRDREGKLFF.

V is TRBV28 and J is TRBJ1-2; no clear D. The ends were cut back, 6 bases at V and 3 bases at J, with 17 bases in the middle. Per germline, CDR1 MDHEN and CDR2 SYDVKM. This CDR3 comprises 15 residues. The CDR3 bases are TGTGCCAGCAGCCCGACTTTTGGGTGGGACTATGGCTACACCTTC. Translation: CASSPTFGWDYGYTF.

The rearrangement joins TRBV4-1 to TRBJ1-3; possible D gene TRBD1, 5 bases. Germline-derived CDR1 and CDR2 are MGHRA and YSYEKL. The length of the CDR3 is 18 residues. Trimming shortened V by 3 bases and J by 3 bases, and 21 bases separated the two germline ends. CDR3 in DNA: TGCGCCAGCAGCCAGAGGCGATCGGGGCAGGGAGGTGGAAACACCATATATTTT. This encodes CASSQRRSGQGGGNTIYF.

Of note for this clone: The sample has other DNA sequences that encode this CDR3 too. The chain joins TRBV7-2 to TRBJ1-1; 10 bases match TRBD1. The CDR3 length is 14 residues. The germline gives CDR1 SGHTA, CDR2 FQGNSA. With V trimmed by 6 bases and J by 1 base, 2 bases remained unmatched. The CDR3 region has the DNA TGTGCCAGCAGTCGACAGGGGGCGAACACTGAAGCTTTCTTT. Protein product: CASSRQGANTEAFF.

This clone was recorded once. This CDR3 is also generated by other DNA sequences in the sample. J is TRBJ1-1 and V is TRBV6-5; tentative D call: TRBD1 (5 bases). CDR1 and CDR2 from the germline V gene are MNHEY and SVGAGI. Trimming took 6 bases from V and 1 from J, leaving 9 bases between them. The CDR3 length is 13 residues. CDR3 in amino acids: CASRGVGNTEAFF. CDR3 bases: TGTGCCAGCAGGGGGGTGGGGAACACTGAAGCTTTCTTT.

J is TRBJ1-2 and V is TRBV6-5, with TRBD1 matching over 10 bases. The CDR3 totals 15 residues. Germline trimming cut 4 bases from V and 4 bases from J; bases unmatched to any gene: 6. CDR1 is MNHEY, CDR2 SVGAGI, per germline. The CDR3 coding sequence is TGTGCCAGCAGTTCCCCGGGACAGGGGTTCTATGGCTACACCTTC. The encoded protein is CASSSPGQGFYGYTF.

The chain uses TRBV5-1 and TRBJ1-1; a possible D gene is TRBD1 (5 bases). V lost 0 bases and J 1 base, leaving 16 bases between the germline ends. This CDR3 contains 17 residues. Germline V lookup: CDR1 SGHRS, CDR2 YFSETQ. The CDR3 nucleotides read TGCGCCAGCAGCTTGGTGTCTGCAGGGCGGGGGAACACTGAAGCTTTCTTT. Protein product: CASSLVSAGRGNTEAFF.

J is TRBJ2-7 and V is TRBV27; TRBD2 agrees at 11 bases. The germline V gene encodes CDR1 MNHEY and CDR2 SMNVEV (reference sequence). The CDR3 has 16 amino acids. J gave up 3 bases and V 5 bases, and 9 bases lay outside the gene matches. The CDR3 spells CASSPQLAGALYEQYF. The DNA of the CDR3 is TGTGCCAGCAGTCCCCAACTAGCGGGGGCCCTCTACGAGCAGTACTTC.

The genes are TRBV9 and TRBJ1-1; maybe TRBD1 (5 bases). The germline gives CDR1 SGDLS, CDR2 YYNGEE. CDR3 length equals 18 residues. V was pared by 0 bases and J by 3 bases, with 21 bases between. The CDR3 protein is CASSVGPPGDLGDTEAFF. For the CDR3, the DNA is TGTGCCAGCAGCGTAGGACCTCCCGGGGACTTGGGGGACACTGAAGCTTTCTTT. The variable domain in full, with the rest retrieved from reference TRBV9 and TRBJ1-1, is DSGVTQTPKHLITATGQRVTLRCSPRSGDLSVYWYQQSLDQGLQFLIQYYNGEERAKGNILERFSAQQFPDLHSELNLSSLELGDSALYFCASSVGPPGDLGDTEAFFGQGTRLTVV.

The V and J genes are TRBV5-1 and TRBJ2-1; TRBD2 matches at 14 bases. Trimming took 0 bases from V and 0 from J; bases not matched to a gene: 5. CDR3 length equals 19 residues. Germline CDR1 and CDR2: SGHRS and YFSETQ. The CDR3 bases are TGCGCCAGCAGCTTGGCCGGGACTAGCGGGAGTAACTCCTACAATGAGCAGTTCTTC. Residues: CASSLAGTSGSNSYNEQFF. Using reference TRBV5-1 and TRBJ2-1 for the parts outside the CDR3, the full variable domain is KAGVTQTPRYLIKTRGQQVTLSCSPISGHRSVSWYQQTPGQGLQFLFEYFSETQRNKGNFPGRFSGRQFSNSRSEMNVSTLELGDSALYLCASSLAGTSGSNSYNEQFFGPGTRLTVL.

The V call is TRBV5-4, the J call TRBJ1-6, with D unclear. This CDR3 region has 16 residues. Between the trimmed V and J ends, which lost 1 base and 2 bases, there was a span of 10 bases. Germline CDR1 reads SGHNT; CDR2 reads YYREEE (reference sequence). CDR3 region: CASSLLPETYNSPLHF. CDR3 bases: TGTGCCAGCAGCTTGCTTCCCGAAACCTATAATTCACCCCTCCACTTT.

The chain recombines TRBV7-2 with TRBJ2-7; D is uncertain. V lost 5 bases and J 0 bases, leaving 17 bases between the germline ends. The CDR3 has 16 residues. The germline gives CDR1 SGHTA, CDR2 FQGNSA. For the CDR3, the DNA is TGTGCCAGCAGCCTAGTGGCCGGCTTCTCCTCCTACGAGCAGTACTTC. Translated, it gives CASSLVAGFSSYEQYF.

This clone was seen only once. The J gene is TRBJ2-7, the V gene TRBV6-5; tentative D call: TRBD2 (6 bases). The germline CDR1 and CDR2 sequences are MNHEY and SVGAGI. The CDR3 contains 14 residues. Trimming took off 5 bases at V and 4 bases at J, with 15 bases between the two ends. The CDR3: CASSRPGLYYEQYF. DNA for the CDR3: TGTGCCAGCAGTAGGCCGGGACTTTATTACGAGCAGTACTTC.

V and J are TRBV29-1 and TRBJ1-3; 9 nucleotides align to TRBD1. The J segment lost 2 bases and the V segment lost 7 bases, leaving 3 bases of the junction unmatched. The V gene's germline CDR1 is SQVTM and CDR2 ANQGSEA. This CDR3 contains 13 residues. The CDR3 DNA sequence: TGCAGCGGGTGGGACAGGGCTGGAAACACCATATATTTT. Translating gives CSGWDRAGNTIYF.

The rearrangement joins TRBV7-9 to TRBJ1-4; D gene ambiguous. V dropped 5 bases and J dropped 8 bases, with 15 bases sitting between them. This CDR3 contains 14 residues. CDR1 is SEHNR, CDR2 FQNEAQ, per germline (reference sequence). CDR3 coding DNA: TGTGCCAGCAGCCAAATGGAACGAGGGGAAAAACTGTTTTTT. Translated: CASSQMERGEKLFF. The complete variable domain, with remaining parts taken from reference TRBV7-9 and TRBJ1-4, reads DTGVSQNPRHKITKRGQNVTFRCDPISEHNRLYWYRQTLGQGPEFLTYFQNEAQLEKSRLLSDRFSAERPKGSFSTLEIQRTEQGDSAMYLCASSQMERGEKLFFGSGTQLSVL.

The CDR3 DNA follows: TGCGCCAGCAGCTTGGTTCAGGGGGCAGAAGAGCAGTACTTC. As protein: CASSLVQGAEEQYF. V is TRBV5-1 and J is TRBJ2-7; 8 bases fit TRBD1. The CDR3 has 14 amino acids. The germline V gene has CDR1 SGHRS and CDR2 YFSETQ. Unmatched junction bases numbered 6, after V lost 0 bases and J lost 7 bases.

The rearrangement joins TRBV6-6 to TRBJ1-5; 11 nucleotides line up with TRBD1. Germline assignment: CDR1 MNHNY and CDR2 SVGAGI (reference sequence). With 6 bases clipped from V and 4 bases from J, the junction kept 5 bases outside the gene matches. The CDR3 runs 15 residues. CDR3 sequence (DNA): TGTGCCAGCAGCCCCGGACAGGGGGCGAATCAGCCCCAGCATTTT. Its protein is CASSPGQGANQPQHF.

The CDR3: CASSPPGVLRTEAFF. The CDR3 DNA follows: TGTGCCAGCTCACCACCGGGGGTTTTGAGAACTGAAGCTTTCTTT. This rearrangement joins TRBV18 to TRBJ1-1, with D possibly TRBD1 on 5 matching bases. There are 15 residues in the CDR3. V lost 0 bases, J lost 5 bases, and 13 bases lay in between. The germline V gene encodes CDR1 KGHSH and CDR2 LQKENI.

This clone was observed a single time. V is TRBV27 and J is TRBJ2-7; the D is unclear. The CDR3 has 13 residues. CDR1 and CDR2 (germline): MNHEY, SMNVEV (reference sequence). V was clipped by 2 bases and J by 2 bases, with 7 bases between them. CDR3 in DNA: TGTGCCAGCAGTTTAGAGCCCACCTACGAGCAGTACTTC. It encodes CASSLEPTYEQYF.

The chain's CDR3 is CASSWGLAGNEQFF. Written as DNA, the CDR3 is TGTGCCAGCAGCTGGGGACTAGCGGGCAATGAGCAGTTCTTC. This chain joins TRBV7-2 and TRBJ2-1; 12 bases agree with TRBD2. The trim removed 4 bases at V and 6 bases at J, leaving 1 base unmatched. Germline-derived CDR1 and CDR2 are SGHTA and FQGNSA. The CDR3 is 14 amino acids. The full variable domain, its missing parts supplied by reference TRBV7-2 and TRBJ2-1, is GAGVSQSPSNKVTEKGKDVELRCDPISGHTALYWYRQSLGQGLEFLIYFQGNSAPDKSGLPSDRFSAERTGGSVSTLTIQRTQQEDSAVYLCASSWGLAGNEQFFGPGTRLTVL.

The chain links TRBV21-1 to TRBJ1-5. TRBV21-1 is a pseudogene segment. The length of the CDR3 is 13 residues. The chain's CDR3 is CASSVEEVQPQHF. DNA for the CDR3: TGTGCCAGCAGTGTTGAGGAGGTTCAGCCCCAGCATTTT.

The rearrangement joins TRBV5-4 to TRBJ2-5; possible D gene TRBD2, 5 bases. V gave up 8 bases and J gave up 5 bases, with 19 bases separating them. Germline V gene data show CDR1 as SGHNT and CDR2 as YYREEE (reference sequence). The CDR3 covers 14 residues. The CDR3 region has the DNA TGTGCCAGTAAGAACGACTACCTCATCGAGACCCAGTACTTC. Translated, it gives CASKNDYLIETQYF. The variable domain in full, completed from reference TRBV5-4 and TRBJ2-5, reads ETGVTQSPTHLIKTRGQQVTLRCSSQSGHNTVSWYQQALGQGPQFIFQYYREEENGRGNFPPRFSGLQFPNYSSELNVNALELDDSALYLCASKNDYLIETQYFGPGTRLLVL.

V and J are TRBV18 and TRBJ1-4, with TRBD1 matching 9 bases. The CDR3 has 15 amino acids. From germline, CDR1 is KGHSH and CDR2 LQKENI. The V and J ends lost 3 bases and 7 bases, in that order; junction bases with no gene match: 6. The CDR3 DNA sequence: TGTGCCAGCTCACCGCGGACAGGGGAGAGTGAAAAACTGTTTTTT. Protein sequence: CASSPRTGESEKLFF.

As regards this clone: Distinct nucleotide sequences in the sample also encode this CDR3. The chain employs TRBV2 and TRBJ2-7, with D unclear. The CDR3 extends over 10 amino acids. CDR1 and CDR2 (germline): SNHLY, FYNNEI. With 6 bases removed from V and 4 bases from J, the gap between germline ends came to 4 bases. DNA of the CDR3: TGTGCCAGCAGCCTATACGAGCAGTACTTC. Translating gives CASSLYEQYF.

J is TRBJ1-5 and V is TRBV2; no definite D call. There are 14 residues in the CDR3. Trimming took off 0 bases at V and 0 bases at J, with 3 bases between the two ends. Germline V gene data show CDR1 as SNHLY and CDR2 as FYNNEI. This chain's CDR3 is CASSEADSNQPQHF. CDR3 sequence (DNA): TGTGCCAGCAGTGAAGCGGATAGCAATCAGCCCCAGCATTTT.

Regarding this clone: This sample also contains other DNA sequences that code for the same CDR3. This chain links TRBV30 with TRBJ1-6; weak D call: TRBD1 (6 bases). The CDR3 is 12 amino acids. The germline V gene has CDR1 GTSNPN and CDR2 SVGIG (reference sequence). With 5 bases removed from V and 7 bases from J, the gap between germline ends came to 9 bases. The DNA of the CDR3 is TGTGCCTGGGGTACAGGGAATTCACCCCTCCACTTT. Translated, it gives CAWGTGNSPLHF. Full variable domain (remainder filled in from reference TRBV30 and TRBJ1-6): SQTIHQWPATLVQPVGSPLSLECTVEGTSNPNLYWYRQAAGRGLQLLFYSVGIGQISSEVPQNLSASRPQDRQFILSSKKLLLSDSGFYLCAWGTGNSPLHFGNGTRLTVT.

The chain joins TRBV7-9 to TRBJ2-5; D is possibly TRBD1 (5 bases). With 5 bases removed from V and 2 bases from J, the gap between germline ends came to 12 bases. CDR1 is SEHNR and CDR2 is FQNEAQ in the germline V gene (reference sequence). The CDR3 totals 14 residues. The CDR3 protein is CASSLESGQETQYF. CDR3 coding DNA: TGTGCCAGCAGCCTAGAGTCAGGGCAAGAGACCCAGTACTTC.